The clone carrying this T cell receptor beta chain was seen a few times. Its antigen is unknown. The CDR3 contains 17 residues. The trim removed 5 bases at V and 0 bases at J, leaving 7 bases unmatched. Germline loops: CDR1 SGHDN, CDR2 FVKESK. The entry originates in a study of T cells after yellow fever vaccination. As for the study in general: SMART-Seq v4 Ultra Low Input served to prepare low-cell-number fractions.

Universal primer sites and UMIs were introduced during 5'RACE template-switching synthesis of TCR cDNA. TCRdb redid the calling of the 5' RACE reads with MiXCR, one entry per CDR3 protein. The sample consists of hundreds of thousands of distinct CDR3 sequences, less than 20% of them appearing once. Study-level points and caveats: Weaker overall was a secondary response that nonetheless peaked faster, on day 5 versus 15. Clones that expanded after primary vaccination mostly reappeared after the booster (roughly 96% CD4, approximately 85% CD8).

The chain links TRBV14 to TRBJ2-5, with TRBD2 matching 12 bases. The sequences come from PBMCs, collected around 5 days after the first yellow fever vaccination. This clonotype was obtained from a man between 18 and 35 years old who received the YFV17D yellow fever vaccine. The CDR3 region has the DNA TGTGCCAGCAGCGAATGGACTAGCGGGGAGTACCAAGAGACCCAGTACTTC. Protein: CASSEWTSGEYQETQYF.